The clone carrying this T cell receptor beta chain was counted only a few times. Original processing notes: Amplifying reference gene primers gave estimates of nucleated cell counts. Assay used: immunoSEQ multiplex PCR; TCRdb lists only in-frame clones, some missing. V and J calls and clone size follow that table, whereas D and trimming were derived from the DNA. The data contain about half a million clones, approximately 83% of them singletons. The data stem from a study of blood T cell repertoires in COVID-19. Germline V gives CDR1 SGHAT, CDR2 FQNNGV. V was pared by 3 bases and J by 0 bases, with 11 bases of the junction left unmatched. The CDR3 is 18 residues long.

The sample consisted of peripheral blood. The receptor comes from a human donor in a cohort sampled during active COVID-19. The V gene is TRBV11-2, the J gene TRBJ2-3, with 8 bases lining up with TRBD1. CDR3 loop: CASSFIGGQGTSTDTQYF. CDR3 sequence (DNA): TGTGCCAGCAGCTTTATTGGAGGACAGGGAACTAGCACAGATACGCAGTATTTT.